The 14 T cell receptor beta chains in this list originate from one sample, sequenced in a study of shared clonotypes between healthy human individuals. Only in-frame clones appear in the TCRdb table, and some are missing; sequencing was by immunoSEQ multiplex PCR. Here the sample spans a few hundred thousand clones, around 77% being singletons. The material sequenced was PBMCs. The receptors come from a woman aged 40-49 years in good health. Some clones in this sample may be carry-over from other donors' samples.

The chain combines TRBV7-6 with TRBJ1-1; weak D call: TRBD1 (5 bases). Trimming left V 1 base short and J 5 bases short, with 29 bases between. The CDR3 is 20 residues long. Per germline, CDR1 SGHVS and CDR2 FNYEAQ. The CDR3 is CASSLVPSGLIGGIETEAFF. The DNA for the CDR3 is TGTGCCAGCAGCTTAGTCCCCAGCGGTCTTATCGGGGGTATCGAGACTGAAGCTTTCTTT. Complete variable domain (other parts from reference TRBV7-6 and TRBJ1-1): GAGVSQSPRYKVTKRGQDVALRCDPISGHVSLYWYRQALGQGPEFLTYFNYEAQQDKSGLPNDRFSAERPEGSISTLTIQRTEQRDSAMYRCASSLVPSGLIGGIETEAFFGQGTRLTVV.

The chain is built from TRBV19 and TRBJ2-7, with 16 nucleotides matching TRBD2. The CDR3 length is 17 residues. CDR1 and CDR2 from the germline V gene are LNHDA and SQIVND (reference sequence). V gave up 4 bases and J gave up 1 base; unmatched junction bases: 4. CDR3 in amino acids: CASSRGLAGGKSYEQYF. As DNA, the CDR3 is TGTGCCAGTAGTAGGGGACTAGCGGGAGGGAAGTCCTACGAGCAGTACTTC.

CDR3 loop: CASRISTNEKLFF. Here the CDR3 DNA reads TGTGCCAGCCGAATTTCAACTAATGAAAAACTGTTTTTT. V usage is TRBV2 and J usage is TRBJ1-4; no clear D. The CDR3 has 13 amino acids. V shed 8 bases and J shed 0 bases, with 7 bases lying between them. Germline CDR1 is SNHLY and CDR2 is FYNNEI.

The rearrangement links TRBV5-1 to TRBJ2-5; no clear D gene. Trimming stripped 5 bases from V and 1 base from J, with 9 bases between. Germline CDR1 SGHRS, CDR2 YFSETQ. There are 13 residues in the CDR3. This CDR3 reads CASRPGSQETQYF. In DNA form, the CDR3 reads TGCGCCAGCAGGCCCGGGTCCCAAGAGACCCAGTACTTC.

The chain combines TRBV28 with TRBJ2-1, with 9 bases aligning to TRBD2. The V and J ends lost 2 bases and 2 bases, in that order; junction bases with no gene match: 4. The CDR3 spans 16 residues. Germline loops: CDR1 MDHEN, CDR2 SYDVKM. The CDR3 DNA follows: TGTGCCAGCAGTTTACCCGGCGGGGGGGCCTACAATGAGCAGTTCTTC. Residues: CASSLPGGGAYNEQFF.

A single count supports this clone. The chain carries TRBV29-1 and TRBJ2-2; D gene ambiguous. Germline lookup yields CDR1 SQVTM and CDR2 ANQGSEA. Trimming pared 6 bases from V and 0 bases from J, leaving 8 bases between. The CDR3 is 13 residues long. The CDR3 here is CSVSPSNTGELFF. CDR3 bases: TGCAGCGTGAGCCCATCGAACACCGGGGAGCTGTTTTTT.

The CDR3 here is CASSWTGPPYEQYF. The CDR3 nucleotides read TGTGCCAGCAGTTGGACAGGGCCTCCCTACGAGCAGTACTTC. The chain carries TRBV27 and TRBJ2-7; 8 bases match TRBD1. The CDR3 covers 14 residues. With 4 bases clipped from V and 2 bases from J, the junction kept 4 bases outside the gene matches. Germline CDR1 and CDR2: MNHEY and SMNVEV (reference sequence).

This chain connects TRBV6-5 to TRBJ2-3, with 8 bases that match TRBD1. The V gene end was trimmed by 5 bases and the J gene end by 2 bases; junction bases not matched to a gene: 6. CDR3 length equals 15 residues. The germline gives CDR1 MNHEY, CDR2 SVGAGI. The chain's CDR3 is CASSITGGFTDTQYF. The CDR3 region has the DNA TGTGCCAGCAGTATTACAGGGGGGTTCACAGATACGCAGTATTTT.

The chain employs TRBV28 and TRBJ1-4, with D possibly matching TRBD1 (5 bases). Trimming took off 6 bases at V and 2 bases at J, with 13 bases between the two ends. This CDR3 is 15 amino acids long. Per germline, CDR1 MDHEN and CDR2 SYDVKM. The DNA of the CDR3 is TGTGCCAGCAGCCCGGGAGGGGCTACTAATGAAAAACTGTTTTTT. Residues: CASSPGGATNEKLFF.

This clone was detected only once. This rearrangement joins TRBV28 to TRBJ1-5; perhaps TRBD1 as D (5 bases). Trimming pared 6 bases from V and 5 bases from J, leaving 17 bases between. CDR1 and CDR2 from the germline V gene are MDHEN and SYDVKM. The CDR3 length is 15 residues. The CDR3 sequence: CASRPMGGWDQPQHF. The CDR3 region has the DNA TGTGCCAGCAGGCCGATGGGGGGATGGGATCAGCCCCAGCATTTT.

This clone came up many times. The chain employs TRBV5-1 and TRBJ1-2; 7 bases align to TRBD1. Germline CDR1 is SGHRS and CDR2 is YFSETQ. Trimming at V came to 4 bases and at J to 7 bases, leaving 16 bases not matched to a gene. The CDR3 extends over 16 amino acids. This chain's CDR3 is CASSPGTAVAASGYTF. The CDR3 DNA is TGCGCCAGCAGCCCCGGGACAGCGGTTGCGGCAAGTGGCTACACCTTC.

The chain uses TRBV30 and TRBJ1-6, with 9 bases that match TRBD1. The CDR3 covers 13 residues. The germline CDR1 and CDR2 sequences are GTSNPN and SVGIG (reference sequence). With V trimmed by 4 bases and J by 8 bases, 3 bases remained unmatched. CDR3 sequence reads: CAWTRDRDSPLHF. In nucleotides, the CDR3 is TGTGCCTGGACCCGGGACAGGGATTCACCCCTCCACTTT. The full variable domain, its missing parts supplied by reference TRBV30 and TRBJ1-6, is SQTIHQWPATLVQPVGSPLSLECTVEGTSNPNLYWYRQAAGRGLQLLFYSVGIGQISSEVPQNLSASRPQDRQFILSSKKLLLSDSGFYLCAWTRDRDSPLHFGNGTRLTVT.

This sequence joins TRBV25-1 and TRBJ2-6, with D possibly matching TRBD1 (5 bases). Germline CDR1 is MGHDK and CDR2 is SYGVNS. The length of the CDR3 is 17 residues. The germline V and J ends were trimmed by 4 bases and 3 bases, with 16 bases remaining between them. CDR3 region: CASSAQGSRFGANVLTF. CDR3 DNA sequence: TGTGCCAGCAGTGCCCAGGGTAGTAGATTTGGGGCCAACGTCCTGACTTTC.

This clone was observed at least ten times. The chain's CDR3 is CASRAGNSNQPQHF. Here the CDR3 DNA reads TGTGCCAGTCGTGCAGGAAATAGCAATCAGCCCCAGCATTTT. The genes are TRBV19 and TRBJ1-5, with D unresolved. Looked up from germline, CDR1 is LNHDA and CDR2 is SQIVND (reference sequence). The V gene lost 8 bases and the J gene lost 0 bases, with 11 bases spanning the gap. This CDR3 has 14 residues.